These 20 T cell receptor beta chains were all obtained from the same sample, sequenced in a study of T cells in Graves' hyperthyroidism and ophthalmopathy. Amplified TCR beta CDR3 regions came from RNA transcripts. The TCR CDR3 was amplified in a first-round RT-PCR using the HTBI primer set. TCRdb recomputed calls from the multiplex PCR reads with MiXCR, one row per CDR3 protein. Altogether about 700,000 distinct CDR3 sequences are present, about 45% being singletons, with the ten largest covering approximately 6.8%. The sample consisted of peripheral blood or thyroid tissue (not recorded which). These receptors were obtained from an adult man with Graves' disease, either hyperthyroidism or ophthalmopathy (not recorded which).

V gene TRBV12-3 or TRBV12-4 combines with J gene TRBJ2-7; no firm D call. V lost 4 bases and J 2 bases, leaving 18 bases between the germline ends. This CDR3 contains 16 residues. CDR3 amino acids: CASSYSLPSETYEQYF. The CDR3 DNA is TGTGCCAGCAGTTACTCGCTGCCGTCAGAGACCTACGAGCAGTACTTC.

The chain employs TRBV10-3 and TRBJ2-7; D is possibly TRBD2 (7 bases). Germline V gives CDR1 ENHRY, CDR2 SYGVKD. V lost 10 bases to trimming and J lost 9 bases, with 19 bases between them. The CDR3 totals 12 residues. The DNA of the CDR3 is TGTGCCAACCAAAAGGGGGAGGGCCCGCAGTACTTC. Protein sequence: CANQKGEGPQYF.

This chain links TRBV24-1 with TRBJ2-1, with a weak D call TRBD1 (5 bases). The V gene's germline CDR1 is KGHDR and CDR2 SFDVKD. Trimming removed 0 bases at V and 6 bases at J, with 14 bases between. The CDR3 has 16 amino acids. CDR3 sequence reads: CATSDLESGYGNEQFF. In DNA form, the CDR3 reads TGTGCCACCAGTGATTTGGAGTCAGGGTATGGCAATGAGCAGTTCTTC.

The chain has TRBV7-8 and TRBJ2-7, with D hard to call. Looked up from germline, CDR1 is SGHVS and CDR2 is FQNEAQ. The V end was cut by 11 bases, the J end by 5 bases, with 19 bases between. CDR3 length: 13 residues. CDR3 in DNA: TGTGCCTGGAGTCCGGGTCCCCTAAACGAGCAGTACTTC. It specifies CAWSPGPLNEQYF.

This chain links TRBV2 with TRBJ2-6, with D tentatively TRBD2 (5 bases). V dropped 6 bases and J dropped 0 bases, with 9 bases sitting between them. The CDR3 extends over 15 amino acids. Germline V gene data show CDR1 as SNHLY and CDR2 as FYNNEI. CDR3: CASRDGGSGANVLTF. The DNA for the CDR3 is TGTGCCAGCAGGGACGGAGGCTCTGGGGCCAACGTCCTGACTTTC.

V is TRBV7-9 and J is TRBJ1-5; a possible D gene is TRBD1 (6 bases). In germline, CDR1 is SEHNR, CDR2 FQNEAQ (reference sequence). Trimming removed 9 bases at V and 10 bases at J, with 19 bases between. This CDR3 contains 13 residues. This chain's CDR3 is CASSIRGESPQHF. The CDR3, as DNA: TGTGCCAGTAGTATCAGGGGAGAATCACCCCAGCATTTT.

J is TRBJ1-4 and V is TRBV7-2, with 9 bases fitting TRBD1. Trimming took 2 bases from V and 7 from J; bases not matched to a gene: 20. The CDR3 contains 20 residues. In germline, CDR1 is SGHTA, CDR2 FQGNSA. The CDR3 DNA sequence: TGTGCCAGCAGCTTAACCTATCCGTGGACAGGGGCGTTAGTAGCTGAAAAACTGTTTTTT. Its translation: CASSLTYPWTGALVAEKLFF.

V and J are TRBV20-1 and TRBJ1-2; 9 bases agree with TRBD1. CDR3 size: 15 residues. Germline V CDR1 and CDR2: DFQATT, SNEGSKA (reference sequence). The CDR3 DNA follows: TGCAGCGCGAGGACAGGGGATGGCTGGAACTATGGCTACACCTTC. It yields the protein CSARTGDGWNYGYTF.

This chain uses TRBV19 with TRBJ1-5; 9 bases fit TRBD1. CDR1 is LNHDA, CDR2 SQIVND, per germline (reference sequence). The CDR3 totals 15 residues. Trimming removed 6 bases from V and 3 bases from J; junction bases left unmatched: 6. CDR3 in DNA: TGTGCCAGTAGCCGCGGGACAGGGTACAATCAGCCCCAGCATTTT. Its protein is CASSRGTGYNQPQHF.

The rearrangement uses TRBV29-1 and TRBJ1-1; D remains unclear. Between the trimmed V and J ends, which lost 2 bases and 7 bases, there was a span of 11 bases. The CDR3 is 12 amino acids. Germline V gene data show CDR1 as SQVTM and CDR2 as ANQGSEA. CDR3 protein: CSVESGGNEAFF. The CDR3 DNA sequence: TGCAGCGTTGAATCGGGTGGGAATGAAGCTTTCTTT. The whole variable domain, filled in from reference TRBV29-1 and TRBJ1-1, reads SAVISQKPSRDICQRGTSLTIQCQVDSQVTMMFWYRQQPGQSLTLIATANQGSEATYESGFVIDKFPISRPNLTFSTLTVSNMSPEDSSIYLCSVESGGNEAFFGQGTRLTVV.

This clonotype was recorded a few times. This chain links TRBV19 with TRBJ1-2; D remains ambiguous. Germline lookup yields CDR1 LNHDA and CDR2 SQIVND (reference sequence). Trimming pared 0 bases from V and 5 bases from J, leaving 7 bases between. The CDR3 extends over 13 amino acids. CDR3 nucleotide sequence: TGTGCCAGTAGTATAGATCCCGGGTATGGCTACACCTTC. Its protein product is CASSIDPGYGYTF.

As regards this clonotype: Sequence at one end of the junction differs from germline and may be a read error. V and J are TRBV15 and TRBJ2-5; 7 bases are a match to TRBD2. This CDR3 region has 15 residues. Germline CDR1 LNHNV, CDR2 YYDKDF (reference sequence). Here the CDR3 reads CATSRGGTTQETRYF. Here the CDR3 DNA reads TGTGCCACCAGCAGAGGGGGGACTACGCAAGAGACCCGGTACTTC.

The chain has TRBV6-5 and TRBJ2-5; no clear D gene. This CDR3 comprises 12 residues. V lost 6 bases and J 4 bases, leaving 9 bases between the germline ends. Looked up from germline, CDR1 is MNHEY and CDR2 is SVGAGI. In DNA, the CDR3 is TGTGCCAGCAGGGAGCGAGGAGAGACCCAGTACTTC. Its translation is CASRERGETQYF.

V is TRBV20-1 and J is TRBJ1-5; D unclear. Trimming stripped 0 bases from V and 1 base from J, with 10 bases between. The CDR3 has 15 residues. Germline V gene lookup returns CDR1 DFQATT and CDR2 SNEGSKA (reference sequence). CDR3 bases: TGCAGTGCTAGAGATCAGATAACAAGCAATCAGCCCCAGCATTTT. The encoded protein is CSARDQITSNQPQHF.

This clonotype occurred many times. The chain is built from TRBV2 and TRBJ1-2; a weak D match, TRBD1 (6 bases). Germline CDR1 SNHLY, CDR2 FYNNEI. The CDR3 has 15 residues. Trimming shortened V by 0 bases and J by 2 bases, and 10 bases separated the two germline ends. The CDR3 reads CASSEAAGDNYGYTF. CDR3 in DNA: TGTGCCAGCAGTGAAGCTGCAGGGGACAACTATGGCTACACCTTC.

The chain combines TRBV5-4 with TRBJ2-7; TRBD2 matches 10 bases. Germline V gives CDR1 SGHNT, CDR2 YYREEE (reference sequence). J gave up 1 base and V 3 bases, and 7 bases lay outside the gene matches. This CDR3 region has 16 residues. Written as DNA, the CDR3 is TGTGCCAGCAGCTCTTCATCGACTAGCGGGTCCTACGAGCAGTACTTC. Protein product: CASSSSSTSGSYEQYF.

This clonotype was found a few times. As DNA, the CDR3 is TGTGCCAGCAGAGGGACAGGGGGCGAGCAGTACTTC. This sequence encodes CASRGTGGEQYF. This chain joins TRBV12-3 or TRBV12-4 and TRBJ2-7; 11 bases are shared with TRBD1. CDR3 length: 12 residues. V trimming: 6 bases; J trimming: 6 bases; junction bases outside the gene matches: 1.

At least ten counts were recorded for this clonotype. The J gene is TRBJ2-7, the V gene TRBV7-6, with TRBD1 identical over 10 bases. The J segment lost 4 bases and the V segment lost 5 bases, leaving 5 bases of the junction unmatched. The CDR3 is 14 residues long. The V gene's germline CDR1 is SGHVS and CDR2 FNYEAQ. The CDR3 sequence: CASSARDRGYEQYF. The CDR3, as DNA: TGTGCCAGCAGCGCCCGGGACAGGGGTTACGAGCAGTACTTC.

The rearrangement links TRBV12-3 or TRBV12-4 to TRBJ1-2, with 8 bases identical to TRBD1. This CDR3 comprises 15 residues. V shed 5 bases and J 0 bases; nucleotides not matched to a gene: 5. The CDR3 spells CASSEDRAANYGYTF. The CDR3 DNA reads TGTGCCAGCAGTGAGGACAGGGCCGCTAACTATGGCTACACCTTC.

The rearrangement uses TRBV11-1 and TRBJ2-7; D gene ambiguous. The germline V gene encodes CDR1 SGHAT and CDR2 FQDESV (reference sequence). Trimming took 5 bases from V and 3 from J, leaving 17 bases between them. The CDR3 has 15 amino acids. The CDR3 nucleotides are TGTGCCAGCAGCAAGGACCCCTGTCTTTTCTACGAGCAGTACTTC. Its protein product is CASSKDPCLFYEQYF.